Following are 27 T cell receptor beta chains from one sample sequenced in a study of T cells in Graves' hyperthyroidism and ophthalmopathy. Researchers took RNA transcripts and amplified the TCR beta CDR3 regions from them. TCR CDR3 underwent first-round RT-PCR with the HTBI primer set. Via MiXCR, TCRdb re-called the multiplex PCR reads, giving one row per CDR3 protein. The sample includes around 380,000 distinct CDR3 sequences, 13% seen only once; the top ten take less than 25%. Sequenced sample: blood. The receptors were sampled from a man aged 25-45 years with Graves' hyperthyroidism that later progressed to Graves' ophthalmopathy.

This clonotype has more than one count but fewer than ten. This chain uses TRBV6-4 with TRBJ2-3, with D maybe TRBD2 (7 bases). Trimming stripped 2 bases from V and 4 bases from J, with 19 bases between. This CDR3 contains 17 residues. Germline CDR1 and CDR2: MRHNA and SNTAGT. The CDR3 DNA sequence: TGTGCCAGCAGTGACGGCCCTAGAGGGGGGGCCCCAGATACGCAGTATTTT. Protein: CASSDGPRGGAPDTQYF.

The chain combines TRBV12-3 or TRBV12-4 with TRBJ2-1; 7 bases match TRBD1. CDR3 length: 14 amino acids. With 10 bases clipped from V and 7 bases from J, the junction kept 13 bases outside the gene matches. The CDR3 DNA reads TGTGCCAACGAGGGACAGAGATGGGTGAATGAGCAGTTCTTC. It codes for CANEGQRWVNEQFF.

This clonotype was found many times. CDR3 residues: CSALGGQGANEQFF. CDR3 sequence (DNA): TGCAGTGCCCTTGGGGGGCAGGGGGCGAATGAGCAGTTCTTC. This chain joins TRBV20-1 and TRBJ2-1; 8 positions agree with TRBD1. Germline CDR1 DFQATT, CDR2 SNEGSKA (reference sequence). This CDR3 is built from 14 residues. V trimming: 6 bases; J trimming: 7 bases; junction bases outside the gene matches: 11.

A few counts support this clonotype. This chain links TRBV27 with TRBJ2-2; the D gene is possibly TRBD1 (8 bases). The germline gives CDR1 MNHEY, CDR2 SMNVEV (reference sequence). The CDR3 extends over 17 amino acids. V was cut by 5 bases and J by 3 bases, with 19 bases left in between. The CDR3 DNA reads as TGTGCCAGCAGTCGGTTTCGGACAGGGAGGGACACCGGGGAGCTGTTTTTT. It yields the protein CASSRFRTGRDTGELFF.

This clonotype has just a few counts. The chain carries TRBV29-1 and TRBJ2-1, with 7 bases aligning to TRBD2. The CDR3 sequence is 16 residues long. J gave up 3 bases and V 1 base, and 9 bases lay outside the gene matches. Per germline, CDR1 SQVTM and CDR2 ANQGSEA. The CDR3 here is CSVEVTAGVIYNEQFF. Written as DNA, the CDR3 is TGCAGCGTTGAAGTCACCGCGGGGGTAATCTACAATGAGCAGTTCTTC.

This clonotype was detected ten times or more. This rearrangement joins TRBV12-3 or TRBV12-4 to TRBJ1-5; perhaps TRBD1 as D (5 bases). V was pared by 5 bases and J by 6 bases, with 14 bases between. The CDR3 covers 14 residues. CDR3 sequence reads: CASSRGTLVQPQHF. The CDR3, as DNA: TGTGCCAGCAGTCGCGGGACGTTGGTTCAGCCCCAGCATTTT.

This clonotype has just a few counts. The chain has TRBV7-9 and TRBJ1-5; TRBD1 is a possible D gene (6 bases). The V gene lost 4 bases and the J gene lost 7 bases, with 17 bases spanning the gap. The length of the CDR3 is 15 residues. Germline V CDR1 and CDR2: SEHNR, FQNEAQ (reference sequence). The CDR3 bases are TGTGCCAGCAGCTCTGAGACAGGATCGGAGCAGCCCCAGCATTTT. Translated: CASSSETGSEQPQHF.

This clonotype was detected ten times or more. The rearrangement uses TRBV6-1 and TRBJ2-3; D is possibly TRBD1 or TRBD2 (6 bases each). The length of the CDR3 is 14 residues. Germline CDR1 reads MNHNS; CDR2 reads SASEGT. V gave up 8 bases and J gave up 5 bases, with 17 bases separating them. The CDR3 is CASGLGAGGDTQYF. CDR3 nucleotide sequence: TGTGCCAGCGGCTTGGGGGCCGGGGGAGATACGCAGTATTTT.

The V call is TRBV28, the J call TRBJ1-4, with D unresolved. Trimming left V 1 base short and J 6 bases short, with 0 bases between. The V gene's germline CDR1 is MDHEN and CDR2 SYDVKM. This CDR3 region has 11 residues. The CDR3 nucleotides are TGTGCCAGCAGTTTATATGAAAAACTGTTTTTT. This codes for CASSLYEKLFF.

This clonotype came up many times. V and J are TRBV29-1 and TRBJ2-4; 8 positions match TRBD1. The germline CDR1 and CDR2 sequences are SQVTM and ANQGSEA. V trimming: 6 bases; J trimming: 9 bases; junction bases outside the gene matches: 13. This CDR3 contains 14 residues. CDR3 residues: CSVASGTGGAIQYF. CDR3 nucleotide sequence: TGCAGCGTGGCCTCCGGGACAGGAGGGGCCATTCAGTACTTC.

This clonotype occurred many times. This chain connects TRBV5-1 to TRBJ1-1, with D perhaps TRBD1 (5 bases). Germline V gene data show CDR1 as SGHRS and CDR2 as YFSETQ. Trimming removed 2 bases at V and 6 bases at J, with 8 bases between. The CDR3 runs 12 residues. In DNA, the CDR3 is TGCGCCAGCAGCTTAGGGGCGGCTGAAGCTTTCTTT. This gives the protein CASSLGAAEAFF.

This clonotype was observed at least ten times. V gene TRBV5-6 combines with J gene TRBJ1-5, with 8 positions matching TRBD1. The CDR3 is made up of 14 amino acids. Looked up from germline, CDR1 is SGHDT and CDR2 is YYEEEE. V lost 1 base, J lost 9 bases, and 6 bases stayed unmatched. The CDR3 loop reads CASSLRTGTRPQHF. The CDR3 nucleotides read TGTGCCAGCAGCTTGAGGACAGGGACGCGGCCCCAGCATTTT. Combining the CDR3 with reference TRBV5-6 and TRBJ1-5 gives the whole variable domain DAGVTQSPTHLIKTRGQQVTLRCSPKSGHDTVSWYQQALGQGPQFIFQYYEEEERQRGNFPDRFSGHQFPNYSSELNVNALLLGDSALYLCASSLRTGTRPQHFGDGTRLSIL.

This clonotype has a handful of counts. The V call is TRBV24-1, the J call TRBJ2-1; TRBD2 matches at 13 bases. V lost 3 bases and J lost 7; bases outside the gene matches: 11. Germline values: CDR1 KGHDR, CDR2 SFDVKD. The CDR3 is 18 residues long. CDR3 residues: CATSDGLAGAPLHNEQFF. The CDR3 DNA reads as TGTGCCACCAGTGATGGACTAGCGGGGGCGCCACTACATAATGAGCAGTTCTTC.

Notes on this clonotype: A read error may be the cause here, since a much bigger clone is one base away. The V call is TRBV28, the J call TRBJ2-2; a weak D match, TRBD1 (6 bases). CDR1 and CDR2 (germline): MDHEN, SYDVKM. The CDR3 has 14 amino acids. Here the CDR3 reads CASSLWGDTGKLFF. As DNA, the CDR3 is TGTGCCAGCAGTTTATGGGGGGACACCGGGAAGCTGTTTTTT.

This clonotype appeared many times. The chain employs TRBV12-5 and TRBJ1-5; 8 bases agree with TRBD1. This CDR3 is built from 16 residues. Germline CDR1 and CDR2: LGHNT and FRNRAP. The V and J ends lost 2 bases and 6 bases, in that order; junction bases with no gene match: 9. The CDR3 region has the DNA TGTGCTAGTGGTTTGACCGTGGACAGGGAGATTCAGCCCCAGCATTTT. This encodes CASGLTVDREIQPQHF.

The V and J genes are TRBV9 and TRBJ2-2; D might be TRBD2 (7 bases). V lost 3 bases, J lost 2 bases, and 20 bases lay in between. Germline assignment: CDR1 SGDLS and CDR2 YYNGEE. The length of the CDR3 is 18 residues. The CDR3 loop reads CASSAPVGGALNTGELFF. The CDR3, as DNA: TGTGCCAGCAGCGCCCCGGTTGGGGGGGCCCTTAACACCGGGGAGCTGTTTTTT.

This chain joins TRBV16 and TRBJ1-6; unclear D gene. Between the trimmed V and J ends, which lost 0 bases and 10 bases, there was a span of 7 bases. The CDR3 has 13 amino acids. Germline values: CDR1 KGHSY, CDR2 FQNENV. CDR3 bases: TGTGCCAGCAGCCAATCGGCATACTCACCCCTCCACTTT. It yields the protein CASSQSAYSPLHF.

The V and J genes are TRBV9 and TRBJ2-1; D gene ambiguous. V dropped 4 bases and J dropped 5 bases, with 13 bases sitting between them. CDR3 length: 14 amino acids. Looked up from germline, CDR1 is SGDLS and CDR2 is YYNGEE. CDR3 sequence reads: CASSLTPWDNEQFF. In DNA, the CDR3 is TGTGCCAGCAGCCTCACGCCGTGGGACAATGAGCAGTTCTTC.

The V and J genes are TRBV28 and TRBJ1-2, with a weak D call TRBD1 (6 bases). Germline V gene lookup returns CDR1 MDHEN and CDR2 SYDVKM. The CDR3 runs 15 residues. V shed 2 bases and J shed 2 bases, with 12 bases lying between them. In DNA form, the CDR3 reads TGTGCCAGCAGTTTAATCGCCACAGGGAACTATGGCTACACCTTC. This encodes CASSLIATGNYGYTF.

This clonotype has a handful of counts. The CDR3 DNA sequence: TGTGCCAGCAGTTCACTTACTCCCGGGACAGGCTATGGCTACACCTTC. Translated: CASSSLTPGTGYGYTF. This chain joins TRBV28 and TRBJ1-2, with 8 bases that match TRBD1. The CDR3 is 16 amino acids. The germline gives CDR1 MDHEN, CDR2 SYDVKM. V shed 4 bases and J 4 bases; nucleotides not matched to a gene: 11.

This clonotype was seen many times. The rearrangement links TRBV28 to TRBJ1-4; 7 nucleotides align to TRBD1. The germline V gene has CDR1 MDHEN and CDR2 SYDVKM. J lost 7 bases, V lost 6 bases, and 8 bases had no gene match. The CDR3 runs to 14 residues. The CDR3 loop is CASSLQGNLEKLFF. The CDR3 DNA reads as TGTGCCAGCAGCCTACAGGGGAATCTTGAAAAACTGTTTTTT.

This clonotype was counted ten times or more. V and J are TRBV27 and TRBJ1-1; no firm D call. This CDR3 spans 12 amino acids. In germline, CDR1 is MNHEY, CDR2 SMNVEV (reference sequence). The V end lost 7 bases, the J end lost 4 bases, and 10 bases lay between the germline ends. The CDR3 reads CASKGWSTEAFF. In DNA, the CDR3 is TGTGCCAGCAAGGGTTGGTCCACTGAAGCTTTCTTT.

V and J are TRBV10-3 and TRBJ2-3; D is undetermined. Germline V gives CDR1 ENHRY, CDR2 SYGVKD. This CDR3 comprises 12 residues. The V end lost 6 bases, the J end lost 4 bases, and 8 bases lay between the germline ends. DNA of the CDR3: TGTGCCATCAGCAGAGATGCAGATACGCAGTATTTT. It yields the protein CAISRDADTQYF.

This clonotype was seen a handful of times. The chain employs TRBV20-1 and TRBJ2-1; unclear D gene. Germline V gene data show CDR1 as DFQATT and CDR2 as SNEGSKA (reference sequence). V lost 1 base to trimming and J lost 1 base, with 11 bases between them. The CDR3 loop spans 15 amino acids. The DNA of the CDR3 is TGCAGTGCTAGAGGCTGGAAGGATTCCTACAATGAGCAGTTCTTC. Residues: CSARGWKDSYNEQFF.

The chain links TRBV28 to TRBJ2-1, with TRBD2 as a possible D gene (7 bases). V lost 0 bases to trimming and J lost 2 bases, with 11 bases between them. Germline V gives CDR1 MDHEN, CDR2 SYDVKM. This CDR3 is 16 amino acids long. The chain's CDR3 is CASSLWGGGPYNEQFF. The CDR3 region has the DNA TGTGCCAGCAGTTTATGGGGAGGGGGTCCCTACAATGAGCAGTTCTTC.

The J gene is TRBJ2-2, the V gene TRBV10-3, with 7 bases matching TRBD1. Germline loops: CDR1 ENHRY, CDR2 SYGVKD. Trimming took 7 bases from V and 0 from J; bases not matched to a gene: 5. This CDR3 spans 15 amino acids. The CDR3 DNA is TGTGCCATCAAGAGACAGGGAACGAACACCGGGGAGCTGTTTTTT. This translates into CAIKRQGTNTGELFF.

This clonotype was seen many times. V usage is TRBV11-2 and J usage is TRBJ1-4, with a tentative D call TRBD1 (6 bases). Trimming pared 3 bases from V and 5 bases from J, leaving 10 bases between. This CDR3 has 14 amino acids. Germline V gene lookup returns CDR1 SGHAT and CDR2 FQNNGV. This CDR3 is CASSFGQGNEKLFF. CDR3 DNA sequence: TGTGCCAGCAGCTTTGGGCAGGGGAATGAAAAACTGTTTTTT.